This T cell receptor (beta chain) was found in a study of T cells expressing NK-cell markers. Study information: CD3+CD56+NKG2C+, CD3+CD56+NKG2C- and CD3+CD56-NKG2C+ T cells, once sorted, supplied the TCR beta repertoires. Findings and limits, study-wide: In more than 5 donors, dominant CD3+CD56+NKG2C+ clonotypes ranked among the top 10 CD8+ clonotypes. Leadership of the CD3+CD56-NKG2C+ fraction also belonged to these clonotypes in a handful of donors.

For TCR beta, cDNA was produced by 5'RACE template switching with UMIs. TCRdb reprocessed the 5' RACE reads and keeps a single row for each CDR3 protein, giving no DNA. The sample data list around 15,000 distinct CDR3 sequences. The CDR3 runs 16 residues. Germline assignment: CDR1 MDHEN and CDR2 SYDVKM. For this clonotype: Its antigen is unidentified.

The source is a man aged 18-75 years in good health. The sequencing input was blood T cells: a sorted CD56 or NKG2C T cell subset, CD4+ or CD8+ T cells, or bulk PBMC T cells (not recorded which). The V gene is TRBV28, the J gene TRBJ2-1; TCRdb proposes TRBD2, but this gene call is untestable without DNA. The CDR3 region is CASSSVGRAGYNEQFF.